The 22 T cell receptor beta chains below were found in one sample sequenced in a study of OX40 agonist ivuxolimab in advanced cancers. Produced via immunoSEQ multiplex PCR; TCRdb's table is partial and in-frame only. The data contain 26,000 or so clones, approximately 88% of them singletons. Sample: CD4+ or CD8+ T cells sorted from blood, taken in a trial of the OX40 agonist ivuxolimab. Receptors were obtained from an adult with an advanced solid tumor such as melanoma, head and neck, liver or kidney cancer.

This clone was counted between two and nine times. This sequence joins TRBV6-6 and TRBJ2-7; weak D call: TRBD2 (6 bases). Germline-derived CDR1 and CDR2 are MNHNY and SVGAGI (reference sequence). This CDR3 has 13 residues. Trimming removed 8 bases at V and 3 bases at J, with 14 bases between. The CDR3 loop is CASLGTGIYEQYF. The DNA of the CDR3 is TGTGCCAGCCTCGGGACTGGGATCTACGAGCAGTACTTC.

Regarding this clone: At one end the junction does not follow the germline gene, possibly because of a read error. The rearrangement uses TRBV5-4 and TRBJ2-6; the D is unclear. Germline lookup yields CDR1 SGHNT and CDR2 YYREEE (reference sequence). The CDR3 runs 14 residues. Written as DNA, the CDR3 is TGTGCCAGCTGCCGCATCGTACCAGACAAAGTCGGGCCATTC. Protein sequence: CASCRIVPDKVGPF. The variable domain in full, completed from reference TRBV5-4 and TRBJ2-6, reads ETGVTQSPTHLIKTRGQQVTLRCSSQSGHNTVSWYQQALGQGPQFIFQYYREEENGRGNFPPRFSGLQFPNYSSELNVNALELDDSALYLCASCRIVPDKVGPFGAGSRLTVL.

V is TRBV5-8 and J is TRBJ2-1; no reliable D call. The V gene lost 1 base and the J gene lost 14 bases, with 1 base spanning the gap. Germline CDR1 is SGHTS and CDR2 is YDEGEE. This CDR3 spans 8 amino acids. The CDR3 nucleotides read TGTGCCAGCAGCTTGAAGTTCTTC. As protein: CASSLKFF.

CDR3 residues: CASSPDSYRAGELFF. In DNA, the CDR3 is TGTGCCAGCTCACCCGACAGTTATCGCGCCGGGGAGCTGTTTTTT. The chain has TRBV18 and TRBJ2-2; D may be TRBD1 (5 bases). The CDR3 runs to 15 residues. Trimming left V 3 bases short and J 6 bases short, with 14 bases between. The V gene's germline CDR1 is KGHSH and CDR2 LQKENI.

This clone appeared a few times. This chain joins TRBV30 and TRBJ2-1; 8 bases match TRBD2. Germline CDR1 and CDR2: GTSNPN and SVGIG (reference sequence). The CDR3 covers 14 residues. V gave up 2 bases and J gave up 3 bases; unmatched junction bases: 3. This CDR3 is CAWSWSGGYNEQFF. CDR3 coding DNA: TGTGCCTGGAGTTGGAGCGGGGGCTACAATGAGCAGTTCTTC.

The chain couples TRBV7-8 to TRBJ2-7; weak D call: TRBD2 (6 bases). CDR3 length: 14 amino acids. The V and J ends lost 4 bases and 4 bases respectively, with 14 bases between them. Germline V gene data show CDR1 as SGHVS and CDR2 as FQNEAQ. CDR3 nucleotide sequence: TGTGCCAGCAGCTCGGGCCCGCGGGGATACGAGCAGTACTTC. As protein: CASSSGPRGYEQYF.

The chain has TRBV4-1 and TRBJ1-2, with TRBD1 as a possible D gene (6 bases). V lost 4 bases, J lost 0 bases, and 12 bases lay in between. The CDR3 loop spans 15 amino acids. Germline-derived CDR1 and CDR2 are MGHRA and YSYEKL. The CDR3 sequence: CASSPRTDSNYGYTF. DNA of the CDR3: TGCGCCAGCAGCCCCCGGACAGATTCTAACTATGGCTACACCTTC.

This chain joins TRBV14 and TRBJ2-2; 10 bases are a match to TRBD1. With 2 bases clipped from V and 5 bases from J, the junction kept 2 bases outside the gene matches. The CDR3 sequence is 15 residues long. The V gene's germline CDR1 is SGHDN and CDR2 FVKESK. Here the CDR3 DNA reads TGTGCCAGCAGCCAATTGGACAGGGGGACCGGGGAGCTGTTTTTT. Protein sequence: CASSQLDRGTGELFF.

V usage is TRBV6-5 and J usage is TRBJ2-7; tentative D call: TRBD2 (5 bases). CDR3 size: 14 residues. V shed 5 bases and J shed 2 bases, with 13 bases lying between them. From germline, CDR1 is MNHEY and CDR2 SVGAGI. The CDR3 protein is CASSPPGKAYEQYF. CDR3 in DNA: TGTGCCAGCAGTCCCCCCGGGAAGGCCTACGAGCAGTACTTC.

V is TRBV5-5 and J is TRBJ1-4; possible D gene TRBD1, 5 bases. CDR3 length equals 15 residues. V lost 6 bases, J lost 2 bases, and 14 bases lay in between. The germline gives CDR1 SGHKS, CDR2 YYEKEE (reference sequence). The DNA of the CDR3 is TGTGCCAGCAACCCATGGGGCTCCACTAATGAAAAACTGTTTTTT. Translating it yields CASNPWGSTNEKLFF.

V and J are TRBV7-9 and TRBJ2-7; 9 bases fit TRBD1. This CDR3 comprises 15 residues. Germline-derived CDR1 and CDR2 are SEHNR and FQNEAQ (reference sequence). After removal of 3 bases from V and 4 bases from J, the junction contained 7 bases not matched to a gene. The CDR3 protein is CASSFPGTGKYEQYF. The DNA for the CDR3 is TGTGCCAGCAGCTTTCCCGGGACAGGGAAGTACGAGCAGTACTTC.

J is TRBJ1-1 and V is TRBV7-9; no clear D. Germline V gives CDR1 SEHNR, CDR2 FQNEAQ (reference sequence). The CDR3 is made up of 13 amino acids. V was clipped by 7 bases and J by 8 bases, with 17 bases between them. The CDR3 protein is CASTPEELGEAFF. DNA for the CDR3: TGTGCCAGCACCCCTGAGGAGTTAGGAGAAGCTTTCTTT.

The chain links TRBV11-2 to TRBJ2-7; tentative D call: TRBD2 (6 bases). Germline V lookup: CDR1 SGHAT, CDR2 FQNNGV. The V and J ends lost 0 bases and 2 bases respectively, with 8 bases between them. CDR3 length: 14 amino acids. The CDR3 sequence: CASSLDSGTYEQYF. In DNA form, the CDR3 reads TGTGCCAGCAGCTTAGATAGCGGTACCTACGAGCAGTACTTC.

This chain links TRBV15 with TRBJ2-1, with TRBD1 matching 8 bases. CDR1 is LNHNV, CDR2 YYDKDF, per germline (reference sequence). This CDR3 comprises 16 residues. The V and J ends lost 8 bases and 1 base, in that order; junction bases with no gene match: 10. The CDR3 spells CATVGQETKSYNEQFF. For the CDR3, the DNA is TGTGCCACCGTGGGACAGGAGACCAAGTCCTACAATGAGCAGTTCTTC.

The chain uses TRBV27 and TRBJ1-6; the match to TRBD1 covers 9 bases. Germline CDR1 MNHEY, CDR2 SMNVEV (reference sequence). CDR3 length equals 14 residues. Trimming took 5 bases from V and 7 from J; bases not matched to a gene: 3. Here the CDR3 reads CASSPGQGNSPLHF. The DNA for the CDR3 is TGTGCCAGCAGTCCGGGACAGGGCAATTCACCCCTCCACTTT.

V and J are TRBV6-6 and TRBJ1-2, with no clear D. The germline V and J ends were trimmed by 2 bases and 8 bases, with 6 bases remaining between them. Germline CDR1 is MNHNY and CDR2 is SVGAGI (reference sequence). The CDR3 is made up of 11 amino acids. CDR3 sequence: CASSYPEGYTF. Here the CDR3 DNA reads TGTGCCAGCAGTTACCCGGAGGGCTACACCTTC.

The chain links TRBV7-9 to TRBJ2-7; D remains unclear. CDR1 and CDR2 from the germline V gene are SEHNR and FQNEAQ (reference sequence). V dropped 4 bases and J dropped 3 bases, with 4 bases sitting between them. The CDR3 totals 11 residues. CDR3 nucleotide sequence: TGTGCCAGCAGCTCGAACTACGAGCAGTACTTC. It is translated as CASSSNYEQYF.

The chain couples TRBV28 to TRBJ2-5; 11 bases fit TRBD1. This CDR3 has 15 amino acids. The germline V gene encodes CDR1 MDHEN and CDR2 SYDVKM. V shed 5 bases, J shed 5 bases, and the junction held 7 bases outside the gene matches. This chain's CDR3 is CASSPRTGGSETQYF. For the CDR3, the DNA is TGTGCCAGCAGTCCCCGGACAGGGGGCTCGGAGACCCAGTACTTC. The whole variable domain, filled in from reference TRBV28 and TRBJ2-5, reads DVKVTQSSRYLVKRTGEKVFLECVQDMDHENMFWYRQDPGLGLRLIYFSYDVKMKEKGDIPEGYSVSREKKERFSLILESASTNQTSMYLCASSPRTGGSETQYFGPGTRLLVL.

The chain carries TRBV9 and TRBJ2-7; 10 bases map to TRBD2. Germline trimming cut 4 bases from V and 4 bases from J; bases unmatched to any gene: 8. The CDR3 has 15 residues. The germline V gene encodes CDR1 SGDLS and CDR2 YYNGEE. The CDR3 DNA reads TGTGCCAGCAGCAGTAGTGTTAGCGGGAGGTACGAGCAGTACTTC. This gives the protein CASSSSVSGRYEQYF.

This chain joins TRBV9 and TRBJ2-7; D is possibly TRBD2 (6 bases). V was shortened by 4 bases and J by 0 bases, with 14 bases between the two germline ends. The CDR3 spans 15 residues. Germline-derived CDR1 and CDR2 are SGDLS and YYNGEE. CDR3 protein: CASSSIAENSYEQYF. CDR3 bases: TGTGCCAGCAGCTCGATAGCGGAAAACTCCTACGAGCAGTACTTC.

This clone was detected only a few times. The chain recombines TRBV28 with TRBJ1-1; D is perhaps TRBD1 (5 bases). Trimming took off 5 bases at V and 0 bases at J, with 13 bases between the two ends. CDR3 length: 15 residues. Germline assignment: CDR1 MDHEN and CDR2 SYDVKM. The CDR3 DNA sequence: TGTGCCAGCAGTCCGTTGGGGGAGGTGAACACTGAAGCTTTCTTT. It yields the protein CASSPLGEVNTEAFF. Using reference TRBV28 and TRBJ1-1 for the parts outside the CDR3, the full variable domain is DVKVTQSSRYLVKRTGEKVFLECVQDMDHENMFWYRQDPGLGLRLIYFSYDVKMKEKGDIPEGYSVSREKKERFSLILESASTNQTSMYLCASSPLGEVNTEAFFGQGTRLTVV.

V is TRBV7-8 and J is TRBJ2-1, with D possibly TRBD2 on 5 matching bases. Trimming cost V 1 base and J 0 bases, with 7 bases left between them. Per germline, CDR1 SGHVS and CDR2 FQNEAQ. The CDR3 spans 15 residues. In nucleotides, the CDR3 is TGTGCCAGCAGCTTAGAAGGGAGCTCCTACAATGAGCAGTTCTTC. Translating it yields CASSLEGSSYNEQFF.